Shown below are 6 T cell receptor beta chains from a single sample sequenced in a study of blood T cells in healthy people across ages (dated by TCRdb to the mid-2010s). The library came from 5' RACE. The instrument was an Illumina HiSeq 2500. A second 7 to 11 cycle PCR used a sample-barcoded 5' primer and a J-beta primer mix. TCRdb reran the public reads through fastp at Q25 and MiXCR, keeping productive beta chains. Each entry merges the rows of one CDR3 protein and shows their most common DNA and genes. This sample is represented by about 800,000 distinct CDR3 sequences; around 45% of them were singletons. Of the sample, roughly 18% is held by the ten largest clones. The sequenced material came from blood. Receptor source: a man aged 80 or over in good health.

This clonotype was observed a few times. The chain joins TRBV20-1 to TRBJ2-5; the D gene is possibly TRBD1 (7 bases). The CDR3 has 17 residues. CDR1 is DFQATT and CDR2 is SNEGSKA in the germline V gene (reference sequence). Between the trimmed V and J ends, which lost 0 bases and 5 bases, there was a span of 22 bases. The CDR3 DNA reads TGCAGTGCTAGAGATTGGAGGGGACAGCTGAGTTGGGAGACCCAGTACTTC. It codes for CSARDWRGQLSWETQYF.

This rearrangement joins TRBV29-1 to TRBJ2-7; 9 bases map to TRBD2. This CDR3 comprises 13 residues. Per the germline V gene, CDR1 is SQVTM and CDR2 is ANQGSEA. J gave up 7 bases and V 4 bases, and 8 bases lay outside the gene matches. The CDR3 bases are TGCAGCGTTGTGGGTAGCGGGAGTGATGAGCAGTACTTC. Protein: CSVVGSGSDEQYF.

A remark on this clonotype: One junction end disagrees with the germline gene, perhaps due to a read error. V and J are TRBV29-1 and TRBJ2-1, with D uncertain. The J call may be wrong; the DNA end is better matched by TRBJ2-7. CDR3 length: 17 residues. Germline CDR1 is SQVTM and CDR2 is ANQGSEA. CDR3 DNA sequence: TGCAGCGCTGAAACCCGGACGGAAAGATCAGCTTACAATGAGCAGTACTTC. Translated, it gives CSAETRTERSAYNEQYF.

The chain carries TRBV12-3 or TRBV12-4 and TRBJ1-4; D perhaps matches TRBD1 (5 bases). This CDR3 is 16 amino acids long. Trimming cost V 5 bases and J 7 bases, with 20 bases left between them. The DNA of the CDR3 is TGTGCCAGCAGTCCCATGAGGGGCGGGGTAGGTGAAAAACTGTTTTTT. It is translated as CASSPMRGGVGEKLFF.

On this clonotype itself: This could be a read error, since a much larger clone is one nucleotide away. The CDR3 loop is CSATGTVYNEQYF. As DNA, the CDR3 is TGCAGCGCTACCGGGACGGTGTACAATGAGCAGTACTTC. This rearrangement joins TRBV29-1 to TRBJ2-7; tentatively, D is TRBD1 or TRBD2 (5 bases each). This CDR3 has 13 residues. CDR1 is SQVTM and CDR2 is ANQGSEA in the germline V gene. Trimming pared 7 bases from V and 7 bases from J, leaving 20 bases between.

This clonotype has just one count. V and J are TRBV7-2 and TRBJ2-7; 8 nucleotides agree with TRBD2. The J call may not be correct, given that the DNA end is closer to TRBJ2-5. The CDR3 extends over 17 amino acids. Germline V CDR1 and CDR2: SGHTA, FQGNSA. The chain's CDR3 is CASSLSGRGGRSETQYF. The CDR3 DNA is TGTGCCAGCAGCTTAAGCGGGAGAGGCGGGAGATCCGAGACCCAGTACTTC.